This TCR beta chain was recorded in a study of blood T cell repertoires in COVID-19. Study overall: COVID-19 samples collected from the United States, Italy and Spain covered acute and convalescent phases. PBMCs, B-cell-depleted T cells, or T cells were the source of the cDNA or gDNA that made up the material.

Libraries were prepared by immunoSEQ multiplex PCR; TCRdb keeps only in-frame clonotypes and omits some of them. The sample has about 160,000 clones, under 85% seen once. Germline loops: CDR1 SGHRS, CDR2 YFSETQ. After removal of 4 bases from V and 4 bases from J, the junction contained 14 bases not matched to a gene. CDR3 length: 18 amino acids. The TCR sequence derives from a man between 65 and 80 years old with acute or convalescent COVID-19. Sequenced sample: peripheral blood. The chain is built from TRBV5-1 and TRBJ2-1; TRBD2 matches at 10 bases. The CDR3 coding sequence is TGCGCCAGCAGCGGGAGTCTAGCGGGAGTTAGGGTGTACAATGAGCAGTTCTTC. The encoded protein is CASSGSLAGVRVYNEQFF.